This record covers a single T cell receptor (beta chain). The data were taken from a study of blood T cell repertoires in COVID-19. Study summary: Specimens from acute and convalescent COVID-19 originated in the United States, Italy and Spain. Sources were T cells, B-cell-depleted T cells, or PBMCs; the material itself was cDNA or gDNA.

Original processing methods: Amplified reference gene primers provided the basis for estimating nucleated cell counts. The protocol was immunoSEQ multiplex PCR, while the TCRdb copy is restricted to in-frame clones and leaves out a portion. The V and J calls and clone size come from that table; D and trimming were worked out from the DNA. The sample has approximately 150,000 clones; roughly 91% are singletons. This CDR3 region has 14 residues. Per germline, CDR1 MNHEY and CDR2 SMNVEV (reference sequence). Unmatched junction bases numbered 3, after V lost 7 bases and J lost 1 base. The source of this sequence is a man aged 50 to 59 with active or convalescent COVID-19. The V call is TRBV27, the J call TRBJ2-1; 8 positions agree with TRBD1. Sequenced input: peripheral blood. CDR3: CASTRQGSYNEQFF. DNA of the CDR3: TGTGCCAGCACCAGACAGGGGTCCTACAATGAGCAGTTCTTC.